These T cell receptor beta chains were read from a single sample in a study of cytomegalovirus exposure and HLA in healthy donors. The assay was immunoSEQ multiplex PCR, and TCRdb's table has in-frame clones only and misses some. The sample holds approximately 220,000 clones; around 79% are singletons and the top ten take 1.5% to 2%. Source material: PBMCs. These receptor sequences come from a man between 18 and 29 years old in good health and CMV-seronegative. The CDR3 runs from the conserved cysteine through the conserved F or W. The D gene is left open where the match is weak. The listing skips clone size in some rows; elsewhere it reads once, few, many or a size class.

TRBV18	NA	TRBJ1-1	NA	TGTGCCAGCTCACCAAATCATGAGGCTAACACTGAAGCTTTCTTT	CASSPNHEANTEAFF
TRBV20-1	NA	TRBJ2-5	NA	TGCAGTGCGGGACTCCAAGAGACCCAGTACTTC	CSAGLQETQYF
TRBV27	NA	TRBJ1-4	NA	TGTGCCAGCAGTTTAGGCGTGGGGCCCTATGAAAAACTGTTTTTT	CASSLGVGPYEKLFF
TRBV7-8	once	TRBJ2-7	NA	TGTGCCAGCAGCCCCAACAGGGCATTTTTCAGAGACGAGCAGTACTTC	CASSPNRAFFRDEQYF
TRBV30	NA	TRBJ2-4	TRBD2	TGTGCCTGGAGTGCTGTCCTAGCGGGGAAAAACATTCAGTACTTC	CAWSAVLAGKNIQYF
TRBV7-2	NA	TRBJ1-2	TRBD1	TGTGCCAGCAGCCCTACCCAGGGGGCGCGAGTTAACTATGGCTACACCTTC	CASSPTQGARVNYGYTF
TRBV6-1	NA	TRBJ2-2	TRBD1	TGTGCCAGCAGTGTCCGGACAGGAACGAACACCGGGGAGCTGTTTTTT	CASSVRTGTNTGELFF
TRBV5-1	NA	TRBJ1-1	TRBD1	TGCGCCAGCAGCTCCCGGGACAGATTGAACACTGAAGCTTTCTTT	CASSSRDRLNTEAFF
TRBV7-2	NA	TRBJ2-7	TRBD2	TGTGCCAGCACCCCGGGGGGGCGCTACGAGCAGTACTTC	CASTPGGRYEQYF
TRBV6-1	NA	TRBJ2-7	TRBD1	TGTGCCAGCGGGACAGCATCCTACGAGCAGTACTTC	CASGTASYEQYF
TRBV11-3	NA	TRBJ2-3	NA	TGTGCCAGCAGCTTGGGATCGGGAAGGTCGGATACGCAGTATTTT	CASSLGSGRSDTQYF
TRBV9	NA	TRBJ2-1	TRBD2	TGTGCCAGCAGCACTGGTCGCGGGGGAAACAATGAGCAGTTCTTC	CASSTGRGGNNEQFF
TRBV5-1	once	TRBJ2-5	NA	TGCGCCAGCAGCCGGTACCAAGAGACCCAGTACTTC	CASSRYQETQYF
TRBV10-1	once	TRBJ2-6	NA	TGCGCCAGCAGGCGCCGATGGAGCTCTGGGGCCAACGTCCTGACTTTC	CASRRRWSSGANVLTF
TRBV5-1	NA	TRBJ2-1	TRBD2	TGCGCCAGCAGAAGCGGGGGGACTAATGAGCAGTTCTTC	CASRSGGTNEQFF
TRBV7-2	NA	TRBJ1-2	TRBD1	TGTGCCAGCAGCTCATCAAGACAGGGGACCTATGGCTACACCTTC	CASSSSRQGTYGYTF